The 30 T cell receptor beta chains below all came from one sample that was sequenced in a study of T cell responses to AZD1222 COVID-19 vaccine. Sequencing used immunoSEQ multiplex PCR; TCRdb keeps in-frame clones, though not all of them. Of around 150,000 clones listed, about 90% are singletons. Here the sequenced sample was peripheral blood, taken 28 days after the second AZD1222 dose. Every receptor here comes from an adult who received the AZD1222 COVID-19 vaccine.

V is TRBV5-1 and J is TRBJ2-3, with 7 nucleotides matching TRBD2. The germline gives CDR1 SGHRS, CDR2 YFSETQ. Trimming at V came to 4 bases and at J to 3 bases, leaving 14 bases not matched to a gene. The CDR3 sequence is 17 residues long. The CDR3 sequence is CASSPGRGEARTDTQYF. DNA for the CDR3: TGCGCCAGCAGCCCCGGACGGGGGGAGGCACGGACAGATACGCAGTATTTT. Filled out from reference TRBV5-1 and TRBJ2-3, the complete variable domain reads KAGVTQTPRYLIKTRGQQVTLSCSPISGHRSVSWYQQTPGQGLQFLFEYFSETQRNKGNFPGRFSGRQFSNSRSEMNVSTLELGDSALYLCASSPGRGEARTDTQYFGPGTRLTVL.

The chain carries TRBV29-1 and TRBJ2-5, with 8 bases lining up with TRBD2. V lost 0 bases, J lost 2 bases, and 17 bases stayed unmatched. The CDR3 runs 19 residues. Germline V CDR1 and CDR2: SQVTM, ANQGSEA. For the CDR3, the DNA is TGCAGCGTTGAAGATCGGGGGGTTAGCGGGGAGAAATCACAAGAGACCCAGTACTTC. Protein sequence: CSVEDRGVSGEKSQETQYF.

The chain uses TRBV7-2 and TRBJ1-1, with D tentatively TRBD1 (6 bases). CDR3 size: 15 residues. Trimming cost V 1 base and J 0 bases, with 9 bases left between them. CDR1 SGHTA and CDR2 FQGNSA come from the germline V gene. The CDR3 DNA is TGTGCCAGCAGCTTAGTAGCAGGGGTGAACACTGAAGCTTTCTTT. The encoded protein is CASSLVAGVNTEAFF.

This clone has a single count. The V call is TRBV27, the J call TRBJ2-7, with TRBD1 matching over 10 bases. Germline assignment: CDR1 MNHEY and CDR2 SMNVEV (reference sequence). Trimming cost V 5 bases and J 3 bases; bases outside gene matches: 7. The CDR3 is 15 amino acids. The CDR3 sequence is CASSVGTGVDYEQYF. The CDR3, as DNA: TGTGCCAGCAGTGTCGGGACAGGGGTGGACTACGAGCAGTACTTC.

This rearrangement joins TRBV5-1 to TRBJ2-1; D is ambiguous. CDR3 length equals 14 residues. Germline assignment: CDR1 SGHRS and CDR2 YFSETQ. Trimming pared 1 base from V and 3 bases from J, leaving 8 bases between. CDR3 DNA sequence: TGCGCCAGCAGCTTGTGGCGGAACTACAATGAGCAGTTCTTC. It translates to CASSLWRNYNEQFF. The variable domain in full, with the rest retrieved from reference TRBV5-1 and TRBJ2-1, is KAGVTQTPRYLIKTRGQQVTLSCSPISGHRSVSWYQQTPGQGLQFLFEYFSETQRNKGNFPGRFSGRQFSNSRSEMNVSTLELGDSALYLCASSLWRNYNEQFFGPGTRLTVL.

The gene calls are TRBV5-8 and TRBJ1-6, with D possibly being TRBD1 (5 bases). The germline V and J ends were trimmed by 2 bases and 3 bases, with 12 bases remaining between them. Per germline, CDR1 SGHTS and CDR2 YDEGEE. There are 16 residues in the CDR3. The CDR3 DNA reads TGTGCCAGCAGCTTTATTCCAGGGAACTATAATTCACCCCTCCACTTT. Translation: CASSFIPGNYNSPLHF.

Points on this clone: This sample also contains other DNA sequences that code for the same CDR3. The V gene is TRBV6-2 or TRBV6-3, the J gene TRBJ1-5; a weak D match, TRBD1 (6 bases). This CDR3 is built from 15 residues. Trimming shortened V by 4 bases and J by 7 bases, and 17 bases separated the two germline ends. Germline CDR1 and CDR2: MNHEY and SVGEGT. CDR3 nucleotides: TGTGCCAGCAGTTGGAACAGGGTCGGGCCGCAGCCCCAGCATTTT. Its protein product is CASSWNRVGPQPQHF.

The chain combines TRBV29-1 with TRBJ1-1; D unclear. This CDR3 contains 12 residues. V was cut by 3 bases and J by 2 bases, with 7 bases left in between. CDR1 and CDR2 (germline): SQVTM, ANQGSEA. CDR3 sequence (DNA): TGCAGCGTTGAGGAGGGTAACACTGAAGCTTTCTTT. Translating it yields CSVEEGNTEAFF. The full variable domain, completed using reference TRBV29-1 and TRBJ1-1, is SAVISQKPSRDICQRGTSLTIQCQVDSQVTMMFWYRQQPGQSLTLIATANQGSEATYESGFVIDKFPISRPNLTFSTLTVSNMSPEDSSIYLCSVEEGNTEAFFGQGTRLTVV.

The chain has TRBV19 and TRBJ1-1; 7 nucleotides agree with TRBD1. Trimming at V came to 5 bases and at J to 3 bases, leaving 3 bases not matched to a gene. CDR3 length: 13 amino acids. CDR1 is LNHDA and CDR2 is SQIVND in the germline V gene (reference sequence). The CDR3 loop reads CASSPDRDTEAFF. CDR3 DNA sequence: TGTGCCAGTAGTCCCGACAGGGACACTGAAGCTTTCTTT.

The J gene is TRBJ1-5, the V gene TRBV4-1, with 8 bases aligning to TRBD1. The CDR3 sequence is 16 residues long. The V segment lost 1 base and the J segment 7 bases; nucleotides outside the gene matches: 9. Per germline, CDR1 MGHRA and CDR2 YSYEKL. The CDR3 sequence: CASSQGETGGGQPQHF. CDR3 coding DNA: TGCGCCAGCAGCCAAGGGGAAACAGGGGGGGGACAGCCCCAGCATTTT.

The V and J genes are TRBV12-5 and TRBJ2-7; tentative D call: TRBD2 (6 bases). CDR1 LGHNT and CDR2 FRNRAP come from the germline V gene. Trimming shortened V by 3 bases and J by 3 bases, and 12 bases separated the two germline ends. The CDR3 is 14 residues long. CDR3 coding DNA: TGTGCTAGTGGTTTAGGTCGGGGGTTCTACGAGCAGTACTTC. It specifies CASGLGRGFYEQYF.

The DNA of the CDR3 is TGTGCCAGCAGCTTAGAACTAGCAAGGGGGGAGCAGTTCTTC. Translating gives CASSLELARGEQFF. The rearrangement links TRBV7-2 to TRBJ2-1, with D perhaps given as TRBD1 or TRBD2 (6 bases each). V was cut by 1 base and J by 10 bases, with 14 bases left in between. Germline V gene lookup returns CDR1 SGHTA and CDR2 FQGNSA. CDR3 size: 14 residues. The full variable domain, its missing parts supplied by reference TRBV7-2 and TRBJ2-1, is GAGVSQSPSNKVTEKGKDVELRCDPISGHTALYWYRQSLGQGLEFLIYFQGNSAPDKSGLPSDRFSAERTGGSVSTLTIQRTQQEDSAVYLCASSLELARGEQFFGPGTRLTVL.

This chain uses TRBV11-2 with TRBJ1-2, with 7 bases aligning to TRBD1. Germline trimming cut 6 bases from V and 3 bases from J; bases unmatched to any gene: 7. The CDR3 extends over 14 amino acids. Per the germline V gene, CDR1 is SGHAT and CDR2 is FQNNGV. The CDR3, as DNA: TGTGCCAGCAGTCTTGACAGGGTAGACTATGGCTACACCTTC. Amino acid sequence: CASSLDRVDYGYTF.

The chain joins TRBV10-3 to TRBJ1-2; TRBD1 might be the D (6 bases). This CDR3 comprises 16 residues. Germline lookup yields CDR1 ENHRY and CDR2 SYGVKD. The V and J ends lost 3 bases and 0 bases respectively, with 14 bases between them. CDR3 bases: TGTGCCATCAGTGAAGGGCTCGGACAGCCTAACTATGGCTACACCTTC. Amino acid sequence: CAISEGLGQPNYGYTF.

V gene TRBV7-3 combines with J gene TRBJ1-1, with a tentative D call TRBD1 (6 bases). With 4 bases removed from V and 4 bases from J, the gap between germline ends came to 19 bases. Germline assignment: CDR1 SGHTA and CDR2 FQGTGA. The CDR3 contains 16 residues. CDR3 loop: CASSSSGRGFGTEAFF. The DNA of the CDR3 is TGTGCCAGCAGCTCCTCAGGGAGGGGGTTTGGCACTGAAGCTTTCTTT.

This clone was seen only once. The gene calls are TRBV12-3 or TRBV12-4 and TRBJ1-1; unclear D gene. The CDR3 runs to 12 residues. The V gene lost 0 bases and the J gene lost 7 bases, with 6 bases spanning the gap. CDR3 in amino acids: CASSLAGFEAFF. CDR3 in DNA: TGTGCCAGCAGTTTAGCAGGGTTTGAAGCTTTCTTT.

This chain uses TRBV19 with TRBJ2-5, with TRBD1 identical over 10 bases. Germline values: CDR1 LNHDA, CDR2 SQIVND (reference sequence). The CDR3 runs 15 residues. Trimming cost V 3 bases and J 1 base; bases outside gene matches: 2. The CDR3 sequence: CASSMDRGAQETQYF. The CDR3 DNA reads TGTGCCAGTAGTATGGACAGGGGGGCCCAAGAGACCCAGTACTTC.

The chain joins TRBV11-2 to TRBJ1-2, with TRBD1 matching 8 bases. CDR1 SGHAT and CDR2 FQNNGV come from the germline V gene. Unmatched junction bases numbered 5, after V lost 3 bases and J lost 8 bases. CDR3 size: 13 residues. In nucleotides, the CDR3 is TGTGCCAGCAGCTTGGACAGGGCTCACGGCTACACCTTC. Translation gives CASSLDRAHGYTF.

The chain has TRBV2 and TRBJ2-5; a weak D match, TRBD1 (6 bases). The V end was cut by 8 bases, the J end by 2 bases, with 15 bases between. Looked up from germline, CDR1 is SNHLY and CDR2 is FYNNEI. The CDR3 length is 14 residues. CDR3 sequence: CASSDSFTQETQYF. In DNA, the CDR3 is TGTGCCAGCTCGGACAGCTTTACTCAAGAGACCCAGTACTTC.

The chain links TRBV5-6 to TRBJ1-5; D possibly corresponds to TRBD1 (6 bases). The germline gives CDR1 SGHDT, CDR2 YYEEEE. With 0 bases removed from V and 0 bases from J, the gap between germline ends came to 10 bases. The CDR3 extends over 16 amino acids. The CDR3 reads CASSLEAGDSNQPQHF. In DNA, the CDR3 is TGTGCCAGCAGCTTGGAGGCAGGGGATAGCAATCAGCCCCAGCATTTT.

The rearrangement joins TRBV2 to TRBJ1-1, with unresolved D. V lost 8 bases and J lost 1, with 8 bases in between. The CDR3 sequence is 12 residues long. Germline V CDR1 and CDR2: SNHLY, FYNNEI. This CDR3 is CASWARNTEAFF. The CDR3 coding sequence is TGTGCCAGCTGGGCCAGGAACACTGAAGCTTTCTTT.

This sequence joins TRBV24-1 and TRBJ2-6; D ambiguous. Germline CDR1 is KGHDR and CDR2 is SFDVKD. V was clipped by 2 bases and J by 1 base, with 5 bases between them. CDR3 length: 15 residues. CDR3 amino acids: CATSDSRSGANVLTF. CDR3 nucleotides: TGTGCCACCAGTGATTCCCGGTCTGGGGCCAACGTCCTGACTTTC.

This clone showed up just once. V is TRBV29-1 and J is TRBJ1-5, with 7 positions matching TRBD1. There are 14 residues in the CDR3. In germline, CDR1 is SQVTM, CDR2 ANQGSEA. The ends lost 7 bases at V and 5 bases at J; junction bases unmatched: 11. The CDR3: CSAATGAWDQPQHF. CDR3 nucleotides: TGCAGCGCAGCAACAGGGGCTTGGGATCAGCCCCAGCATTTT.

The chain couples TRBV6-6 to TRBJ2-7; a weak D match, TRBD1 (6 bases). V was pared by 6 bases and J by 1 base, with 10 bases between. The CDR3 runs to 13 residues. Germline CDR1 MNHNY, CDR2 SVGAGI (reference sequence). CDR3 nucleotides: TGTGCCAGCAGGGACGGACAGTCCTACGAGCAGTACTTC. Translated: CASRDGQSYEQYF.

CDR3 amino acids: CASRPDGRGKNIQYF. The CDR3, as DNA: TGTGCCAGCAGACCCGACGGGAGGGGCAAAAACATTCAGTACTTC. V is TRBV6-5 and J is TRBJ2-4; 8 bases map to TRBD2. Unmatched junction bases numbered 7, after V lost 6 bases and J lost 3 bases. Germline assignment: CDR1 MNHEY and CDR2 SVGAGI. This CDR3 contains 15 residues.

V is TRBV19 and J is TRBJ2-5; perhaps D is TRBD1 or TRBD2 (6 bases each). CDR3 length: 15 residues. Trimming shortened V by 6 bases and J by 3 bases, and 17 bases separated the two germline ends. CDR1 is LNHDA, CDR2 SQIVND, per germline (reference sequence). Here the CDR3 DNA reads TGTGCCAGTAGGGCCCTGGCGGGGACAAAAGAGACCCAGTACTTC. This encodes CASRALAGTKETQYF. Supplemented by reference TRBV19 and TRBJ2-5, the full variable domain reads DGGITQSPKYLFRKEGQNVTLSCEQNLNHDAMYWYRQDPGQGLRLIYYSQIVNDFQKGDIAEGYSVSREKKESFPLTVTSAQKNPTAFYLCASRALAGTKETQYFGPGTRLLVL.

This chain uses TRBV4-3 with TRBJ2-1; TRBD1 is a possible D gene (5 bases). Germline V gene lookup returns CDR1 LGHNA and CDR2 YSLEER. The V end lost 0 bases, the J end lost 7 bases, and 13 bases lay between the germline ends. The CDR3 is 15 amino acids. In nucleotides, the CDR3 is TGCGCCAGCAGCCAAGAGTCAAACAGGCCGAATGAGCAGTTCTTC. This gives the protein CASSQESNRPNEQFF.

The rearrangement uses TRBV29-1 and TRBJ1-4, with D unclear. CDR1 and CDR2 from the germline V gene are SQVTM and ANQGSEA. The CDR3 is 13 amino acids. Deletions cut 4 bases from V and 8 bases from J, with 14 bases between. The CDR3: CSVATLAGEKLFF. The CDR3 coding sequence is TGCAGCGTTGCAACCCTGGCTGGCGAAAAACTGTTTTTT.

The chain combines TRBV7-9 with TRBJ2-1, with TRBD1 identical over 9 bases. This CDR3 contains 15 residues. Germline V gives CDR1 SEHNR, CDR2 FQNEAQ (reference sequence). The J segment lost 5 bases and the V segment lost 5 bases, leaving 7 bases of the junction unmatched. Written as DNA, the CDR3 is TGTGCCAGCAGCGTCGGGACAGGGAACCACAATGAGCAGTTCTTC. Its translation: CASSVGTGNHNEQFF. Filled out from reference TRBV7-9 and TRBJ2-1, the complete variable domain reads DTGVSQNPRHKITKRGQNVTFRCDPISEHNRLYWYRQTLGQGPEFLTYFQNEAQLEKSRLLSDRFSAERPKGSFSTLEIQRTEQGDSAMYLCASSVGTGNHNEQFFGPGTRLTVL.

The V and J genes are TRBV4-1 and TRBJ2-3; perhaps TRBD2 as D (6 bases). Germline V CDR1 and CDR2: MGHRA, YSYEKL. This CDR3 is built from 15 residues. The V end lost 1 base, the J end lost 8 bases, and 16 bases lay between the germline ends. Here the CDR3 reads CASSQGEDYGSTQYF. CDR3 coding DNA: TGCGCCAGCAGCCAAGGGGAGGACTATGGGAGTACGCAGTATTTT.